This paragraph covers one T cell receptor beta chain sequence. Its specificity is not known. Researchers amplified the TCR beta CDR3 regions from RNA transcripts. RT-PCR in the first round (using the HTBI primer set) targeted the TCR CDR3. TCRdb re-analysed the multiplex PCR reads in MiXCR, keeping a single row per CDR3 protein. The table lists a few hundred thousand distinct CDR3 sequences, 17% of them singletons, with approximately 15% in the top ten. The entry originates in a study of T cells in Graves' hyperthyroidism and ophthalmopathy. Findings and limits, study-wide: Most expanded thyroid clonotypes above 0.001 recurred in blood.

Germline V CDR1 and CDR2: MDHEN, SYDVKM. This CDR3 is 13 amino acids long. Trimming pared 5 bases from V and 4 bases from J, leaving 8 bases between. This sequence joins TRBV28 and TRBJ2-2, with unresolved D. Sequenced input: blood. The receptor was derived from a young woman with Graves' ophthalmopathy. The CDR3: CASSRGATGELFF. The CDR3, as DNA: TGTGCCAGCAGTAGAGGTGCCACCGGGGAGCTGTTTTTT. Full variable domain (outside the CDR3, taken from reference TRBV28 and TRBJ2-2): DVKVTQSSRYLVKRTGEKVFLECVQDMDHENMFWYRQDPGLGLRLIYFSYDVKMKEKGDIPEGYSVSREKKERFSLILESASTNQTSMYLCASSRGATGELFFGEGSRLTVL.